The 15 T cell receptor beta chains presented below share a single source sample, sequenced in a study of tumor-infiltrating lymphocytes in primary liver carcinoma. The source of the blood RNA was unsorted whole blood, and germline DNA was extracted as well. A primer in the constant region served to generate TCR beta cDNA from 450 to 600 ng of total RNA. Investigators got TCR beta libraries out of three nested multiplex PCR rounds, done with slightly modified ARM-PCR. In the first two PCR rounds, TRBV1-TRBV30 forward primers were paired with a C-beta reverse primer, and each round lasted roughly 9 cycles. TCRdb re-derived calls from the multiplex PCR reads in MiXCR, one entry per CDR3 protein. Here the sample spans fewer than 350,000 distinct CDR3 sequences, 65% being singletons. Sequencing input: peripheral blood. The receptors shown here come from a man between 35 and 55 years old with primary liver carcinoma and hepatitis B virus infection.

Concerning this clonotype itself: A much larger clonotype is one base distant, so this may be a read error. The chain carries TRBV6-5 and TRBJ2-5, with D possibly called TRBD1 or TRBD2 (5 bases each). Germline V CDR1 and CDR2: MNHEY, SVGAGI. This CDR3 spans 15 amino acids. Written as DNA, the CDR3 is TGTGCCAGCAGTTACTCGTGGGGGTTCCAAGAGACCCGGTACTTC. Translated, it gives CASSYSWGFQETRYF.

For this clonotype: The junction does not match germline at one end; this may be a read error. The genes are TRBV29-1 and TRBJ2-3; D may match TRBD1 or TRBD2 (5 bases each). This CDR3 has 14 amino acids. The V gene's germline CDR1 is SQVTM and CDR2 ANQGSEA. Here the CDR3 reads CSAGAQGVTDTQYF. The CDR3 region has the DNA TGTAGCGCCGGGGCCCAGGGCGTCACAGATACGCAGTATTTT.

The gene calls are TRBV7-8 and TRBJ2-5; 10 positions agree with TRBD1. The V gene end was trimmed by 1 base and the J gene end by 5 bases; junction bases not matched to a gene: 10. There are 17 residues in the CDR3. Germline CDR1 is SGHVS and CDR2 is FQNEAQ. The CDR3: CASSLGRDRGRNETQYF. CDR3 nucleotides: TGTGCCAGCAGCTTAGGCCGGGACAGGGGTAGAAATGAGACCCAGTACTTC.

This clonotype was counted between two and nine times. The chain employs TRBV5-1 and TRBJ1-1; no firm D call. CDR3 length equals 14 residues. Germline assignment: CDR1 SGHRS and CDR2 YFSETQ. V was pared by 0 bases and J by 2 bases, with 8 bases between. In DNA, the CDR3 is TGCGCCAGCAGCTTGGACGGTTTAAACACTGAAGCTTTCTTT. Protein product: CASSLDGLNTEAFF.

A note on this clonotype: A read error may account for a junction end that differs from germline. The CDR3 coding sequence is TGTGCCAGTAGTGAAGCAGCTTTTGGGGCCAACGTCCTGACTTTC. Translation: CASSEAAFGANVLTF. This chain joins TRBV2 and TRBJ2-6; D ambiguous. The CDR3 is 15 residues long. Germline lookup yields CDR1 SNHLY and CDR2 FYNNEI.

For this clonotype: One junction end disagrees with the germline gene, perhaps due to a read error. DNA of the CDR3: TGCAGCGTTTCCGGGATAGGGGCGTCAGATACGCAGTACTTT. This codes for CSVSGIGASDTQYF. V gene TRBV29-1 combines with J gene TRBJ2-3, with D tentatively TRBD1 or TRBD2 (5 bases each). The CDR3 is made up of 14 amino acids. The germline V gene encodes CDR1 SQVTM and CDR2 ANQGSEA.

This clonotype has ten or more counts. The V call is TRBV29-1, the J call TRBJ2-1, with a weak D call TRBD2 (6 bases). This CDR3 is built from 12 residues. Germline V gives CDR1 SQVTM, CDR2 ANQGSEA. The V end lost 5 bases, the J end lost 8 bases, and 13 bases lay between the germline ends. The CDR3 coding sequence is TGCAGCGTTCGTAGGAGGGGCGATGAGCAGTTCTTC. Protein sequence: CSVRRRGDEQFF.

This clonotype was seen a few times. A read error may explain this, as a much larger clone is one base away. The chain employs TRBV10-3 and TRBJ2-1; 12 positions match TRBD2. Per germline, CDR1 ENHRY and CDR2 SYGVKD. This CDR3 contains 14 residues. The trim removed 4 bases at V and 12 bases at J, leaving 7 bases unmatched. In DNA form, the CDR3 reads TGTGCCATCAGTGGGACTAGCGGGATCGATGGGCAGTTCTTC. Residues: CAISGTSGIDGQFF.

As concerns this clonotype: Lacking the conserved final phenylalanine or tryptophan, this CDR3 likely reflects a read error. The genes are TRBV11-1 and TRBJ2-6; TRBD1 aligns across 8 bases. CDR1 and CDR2 from the germline V gene are SGHAT and FQDESV (reference sequence). The CDR3 runs 17 residues. The CDR3 DNA is TGTGCCAGCAGCCCGCGACAGGGGCTCTCTGGGGTCAACGTCCTGACTTTA. Translation: CASSPRQGLSGVNVLTL.

About this clonotype itself: A read error may explain this, as a much larger clone is one base away. The gene calls are TRBV12-3 or TRBV12-4 and TRBJ2-3; possible D gene TRBD1, 6 bases. V lost 7 bases and J lost 6, with 11 bases in between. The CDR3 extends over 12 amino acids. DNA for the CDR3: TGTGCCAGCAACAGGGCTAGCGATACGCAGTATTTT. Amino acid sequence: CASNRASDTQYF.

Note on this clonotype: At one end the junction does not follow the germline gene, possibly because of a read error. This sequence joins TRBV5-1 and TRBJ2-1; tentatively, D is TRBD1 (6 bases). The CDR3 extends over 16 amino acids. The germline CDR1 and CDR2 sequences are SGHRS and YFSETQ. CDR3 nucleotide sequence: TGCACCAGCAGCGTCGCGCAGGGGATGCGATACAATGAGCAGTTCTTC. Protein sequence: CTSSVAQGMRYNEQFF.

The chain recombines TRBV6-5 with TRBJ2-3, with no clear D. This CDR3 has 12 amino acids. Germline V lookup: CDR1 MNHEY, CDR2 SVGAGI. Trimming shortened V by 5 bases and J by 5 bases, and 8 bases separated the two germline ends. The CDR3 coding sequence is TGTGCCAGCAGTAACCTTGGAGATACGCAGTATTTT. Translation gives CASSNLGDTQYF.

In regard to this clonotype: One end of the junction is discordant with germline, which a read error may explain. The rearrangement uses TRBV10-2 and TRBJ2-6; either TRBD1 or TRBD2 may supply D (5 bases each). There are 16 residues in the CDR3. Germline assignment: CDR1 WSHSY and CDR2 SAAADI. The CDR3 nucleotides are TGCGCCAGTAAGGAGCGGTCCAGCTCTGGGGCCAGCGTCCTGACTTTC. Translated, it gives CASKERSSSGASVLTF.

Points on this clonotype: Being one base from a much bigger clone, this may be a read error. The rearrangement uses TRBV6-6 and TRBJ2-7, with 8 bases aligning to TRBD1. The germline gives CDR1 MNHNY, CDR2 SVGAGI (reference sequence). With 7 bases clipped from V and 3 bases from J, the junction kept 8 bases outside the gene matches. This CDR3 has 14 residues. CDR3 DNA sequence: TGTGCCAGCACTAGAGGACAGGGAGTCTACGAGCAGTACTTC. The encoded protein is CASTRGQGVYEQYF.

CDR3 sequence: CASSRSRIATDHQETQYF. CDR3 DNA: TGTGCCAGCAGCCGTTCCCGTATAGCCACCGATCACCAAGAGACCCAGTACTTC. V usage is TRBV7-9 and J usage is TRBJ2-5; D unclear. Trimming cost V 5 bases and J 0 bases, with 22 bases left between them. The CDR3 covers 18 residues. Germline V gene data show CDR1 as SEHNR and CDR2 as FQNEAQ (reference sequence).